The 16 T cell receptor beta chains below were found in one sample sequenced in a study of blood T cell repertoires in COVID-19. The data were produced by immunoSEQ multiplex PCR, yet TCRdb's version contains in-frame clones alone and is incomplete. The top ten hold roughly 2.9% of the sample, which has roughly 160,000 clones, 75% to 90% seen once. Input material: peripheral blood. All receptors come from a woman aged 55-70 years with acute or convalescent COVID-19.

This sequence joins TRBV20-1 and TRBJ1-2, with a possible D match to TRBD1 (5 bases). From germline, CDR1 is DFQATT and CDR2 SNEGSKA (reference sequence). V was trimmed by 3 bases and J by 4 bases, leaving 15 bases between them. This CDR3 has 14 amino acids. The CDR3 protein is CSASAGVISYGYTF. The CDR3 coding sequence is TGCAGTGCTAGTGCGGGGGTAATATCCTATGGCTACACCTTC.

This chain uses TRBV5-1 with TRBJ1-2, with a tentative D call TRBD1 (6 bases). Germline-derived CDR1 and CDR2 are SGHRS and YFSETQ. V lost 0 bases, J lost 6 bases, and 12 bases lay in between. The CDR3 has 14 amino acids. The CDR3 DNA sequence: TGCGCCAGCAGCTTGGATCCAGGGGCGAATGGCTACACCTTC. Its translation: CASSLDPGANGYTF.

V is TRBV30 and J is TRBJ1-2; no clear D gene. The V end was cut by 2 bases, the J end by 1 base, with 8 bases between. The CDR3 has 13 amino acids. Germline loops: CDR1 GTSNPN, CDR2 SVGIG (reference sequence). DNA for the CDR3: TGTGCCTGGAGTCGAACACATAACTATGGCTACACCTTC. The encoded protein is CAWSRTHNYGYTF.

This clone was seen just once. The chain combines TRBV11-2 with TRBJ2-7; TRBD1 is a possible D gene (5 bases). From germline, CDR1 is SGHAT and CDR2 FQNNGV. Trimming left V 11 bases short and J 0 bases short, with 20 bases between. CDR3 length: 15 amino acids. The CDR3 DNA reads TGTGCCGTCGCAATTGGGGCAGGGTCCTCCTACGAGCAGTACTTC. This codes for CAVAIGAGSSYEQYF.

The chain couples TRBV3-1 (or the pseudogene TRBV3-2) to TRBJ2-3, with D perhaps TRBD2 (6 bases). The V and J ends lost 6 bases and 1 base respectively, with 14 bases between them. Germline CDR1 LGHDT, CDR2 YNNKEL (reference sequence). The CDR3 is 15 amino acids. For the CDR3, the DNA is TGTGCCAGCAGTCGACTAGTGGGGGGCACAGATACGCAGTATTTT. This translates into CASSRLVGGTDTQYF.

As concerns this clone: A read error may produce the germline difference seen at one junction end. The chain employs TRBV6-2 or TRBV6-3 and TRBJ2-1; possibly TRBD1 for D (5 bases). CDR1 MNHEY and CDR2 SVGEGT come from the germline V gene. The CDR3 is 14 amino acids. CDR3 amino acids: CASNYWGGSGEQFF. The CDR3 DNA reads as TGTGCCAGCAATTACTGGGGCGGTTCAGGTGAGCAGTTCTTC.

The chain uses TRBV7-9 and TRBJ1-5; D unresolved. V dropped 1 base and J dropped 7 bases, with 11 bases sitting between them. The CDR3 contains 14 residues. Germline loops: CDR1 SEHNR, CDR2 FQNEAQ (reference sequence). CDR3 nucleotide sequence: TGTGCCAGCAGCTTAGGCGGCGGCGGGCAGCCCCAGCATTTT. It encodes CASSLGGGGQPQHF.

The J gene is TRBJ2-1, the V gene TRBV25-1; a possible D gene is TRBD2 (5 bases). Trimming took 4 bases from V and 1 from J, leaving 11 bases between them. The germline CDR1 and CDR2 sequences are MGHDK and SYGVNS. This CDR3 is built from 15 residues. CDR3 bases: TGTGCCAGCAGTGGTAACACGGGGTCCTACAATGAGCAGTTCTTC. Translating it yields CASSGNTGSYNEQFF.

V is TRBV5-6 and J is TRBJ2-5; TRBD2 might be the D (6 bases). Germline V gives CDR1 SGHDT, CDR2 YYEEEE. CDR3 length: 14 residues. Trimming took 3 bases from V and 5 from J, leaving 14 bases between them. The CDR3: CASSSQGGGETQYF. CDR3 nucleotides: TGTGCCAGCAGCTCGCAGGGAGGTGGGGAGACCCAGTACTTC.

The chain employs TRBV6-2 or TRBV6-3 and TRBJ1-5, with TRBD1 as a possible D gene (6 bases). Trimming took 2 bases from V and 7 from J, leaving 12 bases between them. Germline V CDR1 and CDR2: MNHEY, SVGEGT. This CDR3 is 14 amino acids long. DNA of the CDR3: TGTGCCAGCAGTTACGGCGCGGGGGCGCAGCCCCAGCATTTT. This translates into CASSYGAGAQPQHF.

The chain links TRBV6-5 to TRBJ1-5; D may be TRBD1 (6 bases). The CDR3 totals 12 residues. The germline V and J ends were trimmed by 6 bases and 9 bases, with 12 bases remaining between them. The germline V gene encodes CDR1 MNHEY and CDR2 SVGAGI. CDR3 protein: CASRDSTWPQHF. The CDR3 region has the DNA TGTGCCAGCAGGGACAGTACGTGGCCCCAGCATTTT.

CDR3 sequence reads: CASSPGQGALEQYF. The CDR3 DNA reads as TGTGCCAGCTCACCAGGACAGGGTGCCTTGGAGCAGTACTTC. The chain employs TRBV18 and TRBJ2-7; 8 bases align to TRBD1. The CDR3 consists of 14 residues. V lost 2 bases, J lost 7 bases, and 7 bases stayed unmatched. CDR1 KGHSH and CDR2 LQKENI come from the germline V gene.

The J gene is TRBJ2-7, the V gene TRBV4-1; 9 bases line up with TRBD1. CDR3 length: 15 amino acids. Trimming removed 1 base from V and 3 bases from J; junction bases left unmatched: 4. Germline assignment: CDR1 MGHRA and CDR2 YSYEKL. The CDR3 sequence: CASSQGTGANYEQYF. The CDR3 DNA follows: TGCGCCAGCAGCCAAGGGACAGGGGCAAACTACGAGCAGTACTTC.

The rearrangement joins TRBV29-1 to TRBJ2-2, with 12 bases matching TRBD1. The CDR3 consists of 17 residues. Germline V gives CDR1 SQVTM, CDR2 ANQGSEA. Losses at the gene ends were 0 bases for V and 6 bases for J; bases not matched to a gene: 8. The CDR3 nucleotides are TGCAGCGTTGAAGAGGGACAGGGGGCGAGTTTCGCCGGGGAGCTGTTTTTT. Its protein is CSVEEGQGASFAGELFF.

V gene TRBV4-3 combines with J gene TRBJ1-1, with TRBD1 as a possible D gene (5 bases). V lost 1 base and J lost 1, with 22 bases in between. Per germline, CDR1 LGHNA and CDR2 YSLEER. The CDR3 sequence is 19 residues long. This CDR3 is CASSQAPPGTRLRNTEAFF. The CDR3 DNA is TGCGCCAGCAGCCAAGCCCCTCCCGGGACTCGCCTAAGGAACACTGAAGCTTTCTTT.

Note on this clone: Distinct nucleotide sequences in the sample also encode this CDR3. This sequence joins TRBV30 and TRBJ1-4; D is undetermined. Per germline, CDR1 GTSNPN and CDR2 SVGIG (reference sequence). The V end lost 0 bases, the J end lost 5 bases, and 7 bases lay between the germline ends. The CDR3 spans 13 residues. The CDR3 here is CAWSVRVNEKLFF. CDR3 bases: TGTGCCTGGAGTGTACGGGTAAATGAAAAACTGTTTTTT.